This entry describes one T cell receptor beta chain. Healthy and HIV-negative, the adult donors had no recent acute infections or vaccinations. This entry comes from a study of shared clonotypes between healthy human individuals. Clones were sequenced by immunoSEQ multiplex PCR, and TCRdb holds only the in-frame ones, with some missing. Of over a million clones listed, about four fifths are singletons. Trimming took off 2 bases at V and 9 bases at J, with 15 bases between the two ends. The CDR3 spans 14 residues. The germline gives CDR1 SGHTA, CDR2 FQGTGA. The chain couples TRBV7-3 to TRBJ2-3, with a possible D match to TRBD2 (6 bases). The source is a man between 18 and 29 years old in good health. Some clones in this sample may be carry-over from other donors' samples. The sample taken for sequencing was memory CD4+ T cells from PBMCs. Subset defined: CD45RA-negative fraction. The CDR3 DNA is TGTGCCAGCAGCTTATCTGGGACTCAGCACACGCAGTATTTT. Its translation: CASSLSGTQHTQYF.